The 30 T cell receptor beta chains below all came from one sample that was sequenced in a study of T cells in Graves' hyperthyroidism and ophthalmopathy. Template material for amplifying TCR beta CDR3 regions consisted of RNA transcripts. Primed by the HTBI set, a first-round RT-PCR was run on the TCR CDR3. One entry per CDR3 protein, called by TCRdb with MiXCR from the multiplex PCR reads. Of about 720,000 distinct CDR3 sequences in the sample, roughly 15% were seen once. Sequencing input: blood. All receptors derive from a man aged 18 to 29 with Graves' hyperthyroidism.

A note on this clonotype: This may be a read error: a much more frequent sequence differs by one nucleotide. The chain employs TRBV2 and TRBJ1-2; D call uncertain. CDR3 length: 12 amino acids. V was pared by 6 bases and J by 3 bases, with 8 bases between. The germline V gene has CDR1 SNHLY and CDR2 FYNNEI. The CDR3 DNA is TGTGCCAGCAGGGACCGGGACTATGGCTACACCTTC. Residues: CASRDRDYGYTF.

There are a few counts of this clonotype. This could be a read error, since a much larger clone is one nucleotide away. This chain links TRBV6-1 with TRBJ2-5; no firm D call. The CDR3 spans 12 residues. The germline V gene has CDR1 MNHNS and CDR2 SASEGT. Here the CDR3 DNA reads TGTGCCTGCAGTGAAGGCGGAGAGACCCAGTACTTC. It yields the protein CACSEGGETQYF.

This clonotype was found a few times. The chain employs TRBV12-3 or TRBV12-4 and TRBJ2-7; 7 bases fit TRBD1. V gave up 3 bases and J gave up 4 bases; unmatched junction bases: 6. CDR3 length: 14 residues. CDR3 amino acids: CASSFLTGRYEQYF. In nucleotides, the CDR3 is TGTGCCAGCAGTTTTTTGACAGGGCGATACGAGCAGTACTTC.

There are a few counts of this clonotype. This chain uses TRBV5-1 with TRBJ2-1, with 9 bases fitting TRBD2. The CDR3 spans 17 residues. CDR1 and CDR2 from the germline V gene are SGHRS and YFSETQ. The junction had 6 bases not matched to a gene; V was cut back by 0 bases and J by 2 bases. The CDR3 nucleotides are TGCGCCAGCAGCTTGGAAGCGGGACTAGCCCCCTACAATGAGCAGTTCTTC. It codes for CASSLEAGLAPYNEQFF.

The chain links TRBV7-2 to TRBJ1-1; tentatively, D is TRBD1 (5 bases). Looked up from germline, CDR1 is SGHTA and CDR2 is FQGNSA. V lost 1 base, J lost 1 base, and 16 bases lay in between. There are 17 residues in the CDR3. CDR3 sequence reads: CASSLGLGALSNTEAFF. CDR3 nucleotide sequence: TGTGCCAGCAGCTTAGGTTTAGGGGCTCTCTCGAACACTGAAGCTTTCTTT.

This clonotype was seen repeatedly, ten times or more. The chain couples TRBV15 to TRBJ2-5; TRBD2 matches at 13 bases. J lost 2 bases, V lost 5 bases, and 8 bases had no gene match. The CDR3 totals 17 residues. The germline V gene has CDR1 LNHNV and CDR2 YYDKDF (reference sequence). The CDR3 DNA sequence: TGTGCCACCAGCGCGGGACTAGCGGGATTAGGGCAAGAGACCCAGTACTTC. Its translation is CATSAGLAGLGQETQYF.

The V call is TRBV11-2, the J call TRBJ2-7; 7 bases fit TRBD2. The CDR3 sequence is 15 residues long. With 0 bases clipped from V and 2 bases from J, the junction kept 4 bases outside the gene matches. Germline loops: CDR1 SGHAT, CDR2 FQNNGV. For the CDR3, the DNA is TGTGCCAGCAGCTTAGAGGCTAGCGGTGCCTACGAGCAGTACTTC. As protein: CASSLEASGAYEQYF.

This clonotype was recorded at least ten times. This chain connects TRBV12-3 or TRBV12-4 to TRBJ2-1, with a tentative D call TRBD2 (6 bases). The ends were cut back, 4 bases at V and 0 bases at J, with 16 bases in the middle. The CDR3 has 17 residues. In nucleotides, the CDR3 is TGTGCCAGCAGTTCCTCCATTGCGGGGTTCTCCTACAATGAGCAGTTCTTC. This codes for CASSSSIAGFSYNEQFF.

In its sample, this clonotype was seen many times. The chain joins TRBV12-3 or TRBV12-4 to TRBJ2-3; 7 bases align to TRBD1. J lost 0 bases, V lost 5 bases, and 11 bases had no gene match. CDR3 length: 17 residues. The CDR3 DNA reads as TGTGCCAGCAGTCCCCTTGGACAGGCGCCTAGCACAGATACGCAGTATTTT. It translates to CASSPLGQAPSTDTQYF.

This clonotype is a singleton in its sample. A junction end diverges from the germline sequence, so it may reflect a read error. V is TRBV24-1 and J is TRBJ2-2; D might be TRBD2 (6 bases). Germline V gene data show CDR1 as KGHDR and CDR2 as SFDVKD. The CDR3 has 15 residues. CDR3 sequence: CAAFSDTSNTGGLFF. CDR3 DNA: TGTGCCGCTTTCTCGGACACCTCGAACACCGGGGGGCTGTTTTTT.

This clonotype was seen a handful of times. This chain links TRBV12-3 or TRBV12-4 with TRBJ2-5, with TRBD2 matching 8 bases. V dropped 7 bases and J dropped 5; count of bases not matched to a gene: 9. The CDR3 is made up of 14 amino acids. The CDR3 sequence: CASTRGGRGETQYF. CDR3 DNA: TGTGCCAGCACCCGGGGGGGGCGCGGGGAGACCCAGTACTTC.

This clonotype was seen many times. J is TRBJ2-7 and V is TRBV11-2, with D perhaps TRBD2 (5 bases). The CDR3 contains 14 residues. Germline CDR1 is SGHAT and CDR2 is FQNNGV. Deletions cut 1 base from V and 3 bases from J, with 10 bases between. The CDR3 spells CASSLALEGYEQYF. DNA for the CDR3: TGTGCCAGCAGCTTAGCCCTCGAGGGCTACGAGCAGTACTTC.

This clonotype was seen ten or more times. CDR3 DNA sequence: TGTGCCAGCAGTTTATACCTAGAACAGACCCAGTACTTC. As protein: CASSLYLEQTQYF. This sequence joins TRBV28 and TRBJ2-5; D gene ambiguous. The germline V and J ends were trimmed by 1 base and 6 bases, with 9 bases remaining between them. The CDR3 extends over 13 amino acids. Germline-derived CDR1 and CDR2 are MDHEN and SYDVKM.

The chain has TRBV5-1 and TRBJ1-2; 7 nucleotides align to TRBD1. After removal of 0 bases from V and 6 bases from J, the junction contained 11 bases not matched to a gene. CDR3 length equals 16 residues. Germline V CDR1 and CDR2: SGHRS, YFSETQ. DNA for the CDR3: TGCGCCAGCAGCTTGGAGGGGACAGTCGCACGGGATGGCTACACCTTC. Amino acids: CASSLEGTVARDGYTF.

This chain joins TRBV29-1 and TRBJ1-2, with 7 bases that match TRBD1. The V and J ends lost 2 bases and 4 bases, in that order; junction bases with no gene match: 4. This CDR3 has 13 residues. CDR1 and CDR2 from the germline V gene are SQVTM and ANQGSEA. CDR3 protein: CSVETGQTYGYTF. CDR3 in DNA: TGCAGCGTTGAAACGGGACAGACCTATGGCTACACCTTC.

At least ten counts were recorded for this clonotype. The CDR3 loop is CASSLTHGETQYF. The CDR3 bases are TGTGCCAGCAGTCTGACCCATGGGGAGACCCAGTACTTC. The chain links TRBV2 to TRBJ2-5; D is unresolved. CDR1 SNHLY and CDR2 FYNNEI come from the germline V gene. Trimming left V 5 bases short and J 5 bases short, with 12 bases between. The length of the CDR3 is 13 residues.

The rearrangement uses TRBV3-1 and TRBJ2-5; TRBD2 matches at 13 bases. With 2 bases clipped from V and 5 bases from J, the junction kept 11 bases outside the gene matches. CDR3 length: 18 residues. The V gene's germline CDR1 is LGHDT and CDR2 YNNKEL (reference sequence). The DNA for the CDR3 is TGTGCCAGCAGCCAAAAGGGAACTAGCGGGAGGGCATACGAGACCCAGTACTTC. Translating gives CASSQKGTSGRAYETQYF.

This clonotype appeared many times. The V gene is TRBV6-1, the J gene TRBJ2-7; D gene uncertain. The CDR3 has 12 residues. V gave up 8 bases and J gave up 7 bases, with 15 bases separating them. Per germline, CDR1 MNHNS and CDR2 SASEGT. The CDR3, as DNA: TGTGCCAGCGTTGCAGCAAACGCTGAGCAGTACTTC. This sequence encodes CASVAANAEQYF.

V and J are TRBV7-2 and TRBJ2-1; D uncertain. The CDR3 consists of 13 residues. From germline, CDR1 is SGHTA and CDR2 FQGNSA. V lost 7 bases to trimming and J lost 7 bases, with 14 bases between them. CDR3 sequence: CASNRPAVNEQFF. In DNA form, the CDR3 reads TGTGCCAGCAATAGGCCCGCTGTGAATGAGCAGTTCTTC.

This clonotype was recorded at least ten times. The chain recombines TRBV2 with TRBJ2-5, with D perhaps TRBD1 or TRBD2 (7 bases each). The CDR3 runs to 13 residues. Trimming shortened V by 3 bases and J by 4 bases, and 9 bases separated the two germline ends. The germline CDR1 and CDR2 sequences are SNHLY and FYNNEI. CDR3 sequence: CASSDRGGETQYF. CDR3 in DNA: TGTGCCAGCAGTGACAGGGGGGGAGAGACCCAGTACTTC.

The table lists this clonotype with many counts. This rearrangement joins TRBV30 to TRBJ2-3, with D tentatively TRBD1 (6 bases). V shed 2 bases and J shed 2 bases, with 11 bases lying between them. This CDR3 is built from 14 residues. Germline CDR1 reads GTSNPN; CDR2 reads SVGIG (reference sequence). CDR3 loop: CAWSSGQLTDTQYF. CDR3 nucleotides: TGTGCCTGGAGTAGTGGACAGCTCACAGATACGCAGTATTTT.

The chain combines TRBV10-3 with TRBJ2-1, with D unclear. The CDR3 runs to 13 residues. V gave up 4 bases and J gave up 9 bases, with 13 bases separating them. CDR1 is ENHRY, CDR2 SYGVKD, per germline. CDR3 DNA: TGTGCCATCAGTGCCGGTCGGTTGATTGAGCAGTTCTTC. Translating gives CAISAGRLIEQFF.

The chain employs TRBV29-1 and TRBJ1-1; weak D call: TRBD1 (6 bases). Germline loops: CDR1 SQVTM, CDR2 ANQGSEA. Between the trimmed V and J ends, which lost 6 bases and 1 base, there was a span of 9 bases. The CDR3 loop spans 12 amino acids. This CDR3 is CSVWGQNTEAFF. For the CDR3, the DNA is TGCAGCGTGTGGGGACAGAACACTGAAGCTTTCTTT. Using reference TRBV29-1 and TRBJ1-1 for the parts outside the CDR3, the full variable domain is SAVISQKPSRDICQRGTSLTIQCQVDSQVTMMFWYRQQPGQSLTLIATANQGSEATYESGFVIDKFPISRPNLTFSTLTVSNMSPEDSSIYLCSVWGQNTEAFFGQGTRLTVV.

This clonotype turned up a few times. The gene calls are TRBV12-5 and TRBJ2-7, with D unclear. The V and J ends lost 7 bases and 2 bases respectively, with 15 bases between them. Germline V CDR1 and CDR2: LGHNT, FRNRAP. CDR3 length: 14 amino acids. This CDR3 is CASENQTPPYEQYF. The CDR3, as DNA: TGTGCTAGTGAAAACCAGACACCACCCTACGAGCAGTACTTC.

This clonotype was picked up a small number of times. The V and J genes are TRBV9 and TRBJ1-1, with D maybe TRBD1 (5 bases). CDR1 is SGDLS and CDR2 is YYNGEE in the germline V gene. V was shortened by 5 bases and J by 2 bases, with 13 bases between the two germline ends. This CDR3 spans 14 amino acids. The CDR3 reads CASSGGRTNTEAFF. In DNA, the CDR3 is TGTGCCAGCAGTGGGGGACGGACTAACACTGAAGCTTTCTTT.

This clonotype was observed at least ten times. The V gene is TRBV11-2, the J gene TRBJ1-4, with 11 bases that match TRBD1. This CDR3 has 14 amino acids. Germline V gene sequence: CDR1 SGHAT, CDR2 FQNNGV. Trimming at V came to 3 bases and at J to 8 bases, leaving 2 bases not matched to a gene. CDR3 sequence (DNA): TGTGCCAGCAGCTTGGACAGGGGGCACGAAAAACTGTTTTTT. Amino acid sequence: CASSLDRGHEKLFF.

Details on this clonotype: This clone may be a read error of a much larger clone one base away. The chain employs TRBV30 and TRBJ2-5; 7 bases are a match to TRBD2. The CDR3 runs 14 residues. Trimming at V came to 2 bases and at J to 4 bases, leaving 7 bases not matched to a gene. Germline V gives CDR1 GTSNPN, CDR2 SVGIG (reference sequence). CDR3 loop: CAWSRRGDGETQYF. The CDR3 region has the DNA TGTGCCTGGAGTCGCCGGGGGGATGGAGAGACCCAGTACTTC.

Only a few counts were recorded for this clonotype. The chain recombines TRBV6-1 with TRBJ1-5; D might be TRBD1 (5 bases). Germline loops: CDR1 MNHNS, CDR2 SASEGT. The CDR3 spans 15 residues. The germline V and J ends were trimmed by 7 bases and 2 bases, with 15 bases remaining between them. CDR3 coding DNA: TGTGCCAGCACAGTGAGCGGGGCAGGCAATCAGCCCCAGCATTTT. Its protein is CASTVSGAGNQPQHF.

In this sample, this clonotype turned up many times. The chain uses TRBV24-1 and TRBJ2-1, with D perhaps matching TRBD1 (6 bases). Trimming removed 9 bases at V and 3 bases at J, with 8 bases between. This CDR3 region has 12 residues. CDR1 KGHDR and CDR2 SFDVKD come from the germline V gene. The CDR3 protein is CATRDNYNEQFF. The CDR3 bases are TGTGCCACCCGGGACAACTACAATGAGCAGTTCTTC.

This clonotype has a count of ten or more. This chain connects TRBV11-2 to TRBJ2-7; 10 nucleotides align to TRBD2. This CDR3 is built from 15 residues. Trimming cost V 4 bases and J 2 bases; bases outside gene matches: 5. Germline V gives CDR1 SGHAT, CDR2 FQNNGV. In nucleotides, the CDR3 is TGTGCCAGCAGCTCGGGACTAGCGCCTACCTACGAGCAGTACTTC. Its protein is CASSSGLAPTYEQYF.